This TCR beta chain was observed in a study of patients and donors after allogeneic stem cell transplantation. From the RT-PCR reads, TCRdb called clonotypes with MiXCR, one entry per CDR3 protein. The table has over 400,000 distinct CDR3 sequences, roughly 16% seen once. CDR1 MNHNY and CDR2 SVGAGI come from the germline V gene (reference sequence). The junction had 1 base not matched to a gene; V was cut back by 7 bases and J by 3 bases. The CDR3 has 12 amino acids. The TCR was taken from a human donor who was either an allogeneic HSCT recipient or a stem cell or donor lymphocyte infusion donor (not recorded which). It is not recorded whose cells these are; they may come from a transplant donor. The J gene is TRBJ2-7, the V gene TRBV6-6; TRBD1 matches at 9 bases. The sequencing sample was made of blood, either unsorted or a sorted T cell fraction (not recorded which). The CDR3 region has the DNA TGTGCCAGCAAGGACAGGGGCTACGAGCAGTACTTC. It encodes CASKDRGYEQYF.